Below, one T cell receptor (beta chain) is given with its context. Its antigen is undetermined. In germline, CDR1 is ENHRY, CDR2 SYGVKD. Trimming took off 4 bases at V and 1 base at J, with 7 bases between the two ends. The CDR3 is made up of 14 amino acids. This sample stems from a study of radiotherapy plus CTLA-4 blockade in lung cancer. The repertoire was sequenced with immunoSEQ multiplex PCR; TCRdb's copy has only in-frame clones and lacks some. The table lists 34,000 or so clones, 70% to 80% of them singletons. Focal radiation with ipilimumab CTLA-4 blockade was given to patients with chemo-refractory metastatic non-small-cell lung cancer. Overall study findings and caveats: Some TCR clones had been derived from tumors. These clones expanded in peripheral blood after radiotherapy plus ipilimumab.

The chain uses TRBV10-3 and TRBJ2-2; D call uncertain. The clonotype originates from a human donor with non-small cell lung cancer that progressed on radiotherapy plus ipilimumab. This material consisted of peripheral blood, taken from a patient treated with radiotherapy plus ipilimumab. The CDR3 DNA follows: TGTGCCATCAGTGTGGACCTGAACACCGGGGAGCTGTTTTTT. It specifies CAISVDLNTGELFF.